These T cell receptor beta chains were read from a single sample in a study of T-cell reconstitution after alpha-beta-depleted transplantation in children. TCRdb redid the calling of the PCR reads with MiXCR, one entry per CDR3 protein. Here the sample spans hundreds of thousands of distinct CDR3 sequences, approximately 32% being singletons. The sequenced sample was PBMCs from the stem cell graft donor, obtained from the stem cell graft. Source of these receptors: a human donor who donated a stem cell graft to a child with aplastic anemia. Each CDR3 is given with its conserved first and last residue. D genes are given only for firm matches. Rows may omit the clone size; those that give it use once, few, many or a size class.

J gene | V gene | clone size | D gene | CDR3 DNA | CDR3 protein
TRBJ2-1 | TRBV18 | NA | TRBD2 | TGTGCCAGCTCACCATGGACTAGCGGGAGTCTTTCCTACAATGAGCAGTTCTTC | CASSPWTSGSLSYNEQFF
TRBJ2-5 | TRBV7-2 | few | NA | TGTGCCAGCAGCTTGGGACCGAAGCAAGAGACCCAGTACTTC | CASSLGPKQETQYF
TRBJ2-2 | TRBV15 | NA | NA | TGTGCCACCAGCAGGGGAGTCCCCAGAAACACCGGGGAGCTGTTTTTT | CATSRGVPRNTGELFF
TRBJ2-4 | TRBV7-3 | NA | NA | TGTGCCAGCAGCTTAACGGGGGGAAACATTCAGTACTTC | CASSLTGGNIQYF
TRBJ2-3 | TRBV11-2 | NA | TRBD2 | TGTGCCAGCAGCTTCCCGATTGGGAGCGGGACTGTGGCAGATACGCAGTATTTT | CASSFPIGSGTVADTQYF
TRBJ1-4 | TRBV25-1 | few | NA | TGTGCCAGCAGTGCCTCCGGGGCCGGGGAAAAACTGTTTTTT | CASSASGAGEKLFF
TRBJ1-1 | TRBV10-2 | few | NA | TGCGCCAGCGGGACACAGGGGAACACTGAAGCTTTCTTT | CASGTQGNTEAFF
TRBJ2-3 | TRBV7-9 | NA | TRBD1 | TGTGCCAGCAGCCCCGGGACAGGGGGATCAGATACGCAGTATTTT | CASSPGTGGSDTQYF
TRBJ2-7 | TRBV29-1 | NA | NA | TGCAGCGTTGTCTCGGGGCCCTCCTACGAGCAGTACTTC | CSVVSGPSYEQYF
TRBJ1-2 | TRBV5-4 | NA | NA | TGTGCCAGCAGCCATTCGGGACGGCAGTATGGCTACACCTTC | CASSHSGRQYGYTF
TRBJ1-3 | TRBV29-1 | NA | TRBD1 | TGCAGCGTCGACATCCCGGGACAGGGGTACAACACCATATATTTT | CSVDIPGQGYNTIYF
TRBJ1-1 | TRBV11-2 | NA | TRBD1 | TGTGCCAGCAGCAACGTACGGACAGGGAGGTACACTGAAGCTTTCTTT | CASSNVRTGRYTEAFF
TRBJ1-6 | TRBV28 | NA | TRBD1 | TGTGCCAGCAGGTCGGACAGGGGGCGATCACCCCTCCACTTT | CASRSDRGRSPLHF
TRBJ2-1 | TRBV24-1 | NA | NA | TGTGCCACCAGTGATCCGTTTCTAAGGGGGGATGAGCAGTTCTTC | CATSDPFLRGDEQFF
TRBJ1-5 | TRBV12-3/TRBV12-4 | NA | NA | TGTGCCAGCAGTTTATCTGATCAGCCCCAGCATTTT | CASSLSDQPQHF
TRBJ2-1 | TRBV30 | NA | NA | TGTGCCTGGAGTGTACTTAGCCCTTACAATGAGCAGTTCTTC | CAWSVLSPYNEQFF
TRBJ2-1 | TRBV12-3/TRBV12-4 | NA | NA | TGTGCCAGCAGTTTCTGGCAGGAGCGCTTCTTC | CASSFWQERFF
TRBJ2-3 | TRBV5-6 | NA | NA | TGTGCCAGCAGCTCCTTGGGGGCAGATACGCAGTATTTT | CASSSLGADTQYF
TRBJ2-3 | TRBV5-1 | NA | TRBD2 | TGCGCCAGCAGCTTGGCTAGCGGGAGGGCTCTGGGTACGCAGTATTTT | CASSLASGRALGTQYF
TRBJ1-5 | TRBV12-3/TRBV12-4 | few | NA | TGTGCCAGCACCCAAGCGGGGGCAGGGAATCAGCCCCAGCATTTT | CASTQAGAGNQPQHF
TRBJ2-1 | TRBV7-8 | once | NA | TGTGCCAGCAGCCCACGACACGCAGCTGAGGCTTACAATGAGCAGTTCTTC | CASSPRHAAEAYNEQFF
TRBJ2-7 | TRBV5-1 | NA | TRBD2 | TGCGCCAGCAGCTTGGACCCGATCGGGACTAGCGAGCAGTACTTC | CASSLDPIGTSEQYF
TRBJ2-7 | TRBV7-9 | NA | TRBD1 | TGTGCCAGCAGCTTAGGCAGGGGGTACTCCTACGAGCAGTACTTC | CASSLGRGYSYEQYF
TRBJ2-3 | TRBV6-4 | NA | TRBD2 | TGTGCCAGCATAGGACTAGCGGGAGAGAGCGGAGATACGCAGTATTTT | CASIGLAGESGDTQYF
TRBJ2-1 | TRBV9 | few | NA | TGTGCCAGCAGCAGACAGACAGGCAGCTCCTACAATGAGCAGTTCTTC | CASSRQTGSSYNEQFF
TRBJ1-2 | TRBV5-5 | few | TRBD1 | TGTGCCAGCAGCCCTACCGGGACAGGGCCCTATGGCTACACCTTC | CASSPTGTGPYGYTF
TRBJ1-1 | TRBV29-1 | NA | NA | TGCAGCGTTGTTTTTATGAACACTGAAGCTTTCTTT | CSVVFMNTEAFF
TRBJ2-3 | TRBV6-1 | NA | TRBD2 | TGTGCCAGCAGTAGGGGACTAGCGGGAGTAGATACGCAGTATTTT | CASSRGLAGVDTQYF
TRBJ2-7 | TRBV7-2 | few | NA | TGTGCCAGCAGCTTAGTAGTGCAAACCTACGAGCAGTACTTC | CASSLVVQTYEQYF
TRBJ1-2 | TRBV29-1 | NA | NA | TGCAGCGTCAGTAGGGAACAGTATGGCTACACCTTC | CSVSREQYGYTF
TRBJ1-2 | TRBV20-1 | few | NA | TGCAGTGCTAGAGATCAAATCGGGGCGACCCCCTATGGCTACACCTTC | CSARDQIGATPYGYTF
TRBJ1-6 | TRBV12-3/TRBV12-4 | NA | NA | TGTGCCAGCAGTTTGAGCAGGGCTGCCTCACCCCTCCACTTT | CASSLSRAASPLHF
TRBJ2-7 | TRBV20-1 | many | TRBD2 | TGCAGTGCACCGAGGGGAGCGGGAGTCGGCGAGCAGTACTTC | CSAPRGAGVGEQYF
TRBJ2-3 | TRBV30 | NA | TRBD2 | TGTGCCTGGAGTGGACCGGGACTAGATACGGATACGCAGTATTTT | CAWSGPGLDTDTQYF
TRBJ2-1 | TRBV5-1 | NA | TRBD1 | TGCGCCAGCAGCTTTTTTACTTTAGGACAGGGGGACAATGAGCAGTTCTTC | CASSFFTLGQGDNEQFF
TRBJ1-2 | TRBV28 | few | NA | TGTGCCAGCACCCTCTCGGCAGCCTATGGCTACACCTTC | CASTLSAAYGYTF
TRBJ2-1 | TRBV6-2/TRBV6-3 | NA | TRBD2 | TGTGCCAGCAGTTCTCCCGGGAGGGCCGGCAATGAGCAGTTCTTC | CASSSPGRAGNEQFF
TRBJ2-1 | TRBV6-2/TRBV6-3 | NA | NA | TGTGCCATCAGGCGGGTGAGCTCCTACAATGAGCAGTTCTTC | CAIRRVSSYNEQFF
TRBJ2-3 | TRBV5-1 | NA | NA | TGCGCCAGCGGGCTAACTGACTTTCGCACAGATACGCAGTATTTT | CASGLTDFRTDTQYF
TRBJ1-6 | TRBV12-3/TRBV12-4 | once | NA | TGTGCCAGCAGTTTTCAAACGGGGCCCTATAATTCACCCCTCCACTTT | CASSFQTGPYNSPLHF
TRBJ2-4 | TRBV20-1 | NA | TRBD2 | TGCAGTGCTAGAGAAGTAGCGGGAAAAAACATTCAGTACTTC | CSAREVAGKNIQYF
TRBJ2-3 | TRBV20-1 | NA | TRBD2 | TGCTGTGCTAGATCCCCGGGACTAGCGGGAGCGCCAGATACGCAGTATTTT | CCARSPGLAGAPDTQYF